The following is a T cell receptor (beta chain) sequence with its context. As yet, its antigen is unknown. Primers included in the PCR were 60 Vbeta and 13 Jbeta primers. Profiled with immunoSEQ multiplex PCR; TCRdb holds only in-frame clones, not every one. The sample gives 150,000 to 200,000 clones, around three quarters of which show up once; 0.65% to 0.75% is in the top ten. These data belong to a study of cytomegalovirus exposure and HLA in healthy donors. Study-wide results and caveats: Fewer N-insertions than the roughly 700-donor mean were reportedly shown by an Asian-associated ancestry cluster in a later analysis. The dataset shows that most TCR sequences were rare, while some public TCRs occurred in many donors. In terms of immune exposure information, only CMV serostatus was available.

The V gene's germline CDR1 is SGHRS and CDR2 YFSETQ. The CDR3 covers 17 residues. V was clipped by 3 bases and J by 1 base; unmatched bases: 10. The chain carries TRBV5-1 and TRBJ1-1, with 9 bases that match TRBD1. The specimen was PBMCs. This clonotype was sampled from a woman aged 40 to 49 in good health and CMV-seronegative. CDR3 sequence (DNA): TGCGCCAGCAGCTCTCTAGGGACAGGGCTGAAGAACACTGAAGCTTTCTTT. Protein: CASSSLGTGLKNTEAFF.